The 2 T cell receptor beta chains in this list originate from one sample, sequenced in a study of blood T cell repertoires in COVID-19 (TCRdb year 2020). Library prep was done by the immunoSEQ multiplex PCR assay. The table was pulled from immuneACCESS by TCRdb, which kept in-frame rearrangements only. Such tables lose some clones; where checked, under half of the loss comes from unresolved V genes, and the rest has no known cause. The sample table lists about 100,000 clones, 70% to 90% of them with a count of one. The ten most abundant clones make up roughly 2% of the sample. Sequencing used peripheral blood. The receptor set was obtained from a man aged 45-60 years with active COVID-19.

This sequence joins TRBV7-2 and TRBJ2-1; a possible D gene is TRBD1 (7 bases). Germline assignment: CDR1 SGHTA and CDR2 FQGNSA. The CDR3 has 15 amino acids. Trimming removed 1 base from V and 9 bases from J, with 16 bases in between. The CDR3 region is CASSLVPGGAGEQFF. In DNA form, the CDR3 reads TGTGCCAGCAGCTTAGTGCCAGGGGGAGCGGGTGAGCAGTTCTTC.

This chain uses TRBV11-2 with TRBJ1-1; a weak D match, TRBD1 (5 bases). In germline, CDR1 is SGHAT, CDR2 FQNNGV. The V gene lost 4 bases and the J gene lost 5 bases, with 14 bases spanning the gap. The CDR3 is made up of 14 amino acids. CDR3 in DNA: TGTGCCAGCAGCTCCCCTCGGGGGTTTACTGAAGCTTTCTTT. Its translation: CASSSPRGFTEAFF.